Following are 2 T cell receptor beta chains from one sample sequenced in a study of CD8+ T cells in alopecia areata. Following RNA extraction, reverse transcription yielded cDNA that acted as the sequencing template. TCRdb's table, derived via immunoSEQ multiplex PCR, lists solely in-frame clones and lacks some. This sample has about 150,000 clones; about 51% occur once, and the top ten carry roughly 21%. Sample: CD8+ T cells sorted from blood, taken at week 0. These receptors all come from a human donor with alopecia areata.

The chain employs TRBV30 and TRBJ1-1; D is unresolved. Between the trimmed V and J ends, which lost 4 bases and 6 bases, there was a span of 12 bases. Germline loops: CDR1 GTSNPN, CDR2 SVGIG (reference sequence). This CDR3 is 12 amino acids long. The CDR3 bases are TGTGCCTGGACCGTGGACTACCCTGAAGCTTTCTTT. This gives the protein CAWTVDYPEAFF.

The J gene is TRBJ2-4, the V gene TRBV30; D gene unclear. Germline CDR1 is GTSNPN and CDR2 is SVGIG (reference sequence). Trimming pared 0 bases from V and 0 bases from J, leaving 9 bases between. There are 15 residues in the CDR3. The chain's CDR3 is CAWSVRDPAKNIQYF. CDR3 nucleotides: TGTGCCTGGAGTGTACGAGACCCAGCCAAAAACATTCAGTACTTC.